This TCR beta chain appears in the sequencing data of a study of blood T cell repertoires in COVID-19. Turning to the study itself: Acute-phase and convalescent COVID-19 samples originated in the United States, Italy and Spain.

Germline V gene data show CDR1 as SEHNR and CDR2 as FQNEAQ (reference sequence). V was pared by 5 bases and J by 9 bases, with 2 bases of the junction left unmatched. CDR3 length: 13 amino acids. The repertoire was sequenced with immunoSEQ multiplex PCR; TCRdb's copy has only in-frame clones and lacks some. This table has about 91,000 clones, nearly 90% appearing once. This sequence was found in an older man with acute or convalescent COVID-19. The rearrangement links TRBV7-9 to TRBJ1-6; 9 positions match TRBD1. Specimen: peripheral blood. The CDR3 sequence is CASSQTGGSPLHF. CDR3 DNA sequence: TGTGCCAGCAGCCAGACAGGGGGTTCACCCCTCCACTTT.